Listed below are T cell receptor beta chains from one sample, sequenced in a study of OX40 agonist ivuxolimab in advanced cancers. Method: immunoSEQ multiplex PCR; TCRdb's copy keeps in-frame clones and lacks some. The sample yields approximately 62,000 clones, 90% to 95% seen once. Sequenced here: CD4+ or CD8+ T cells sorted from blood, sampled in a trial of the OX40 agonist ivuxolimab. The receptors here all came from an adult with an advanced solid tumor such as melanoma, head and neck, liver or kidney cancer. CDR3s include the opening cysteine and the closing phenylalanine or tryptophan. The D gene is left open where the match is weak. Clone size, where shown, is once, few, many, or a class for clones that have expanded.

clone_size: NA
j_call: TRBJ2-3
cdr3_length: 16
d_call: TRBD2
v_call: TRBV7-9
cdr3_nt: TGTGCCAGCAGTTCCGGGACTAGCGGGAGTTGGGATACGCAGTATTTT
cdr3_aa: CASSSGTSGSWDTQYF

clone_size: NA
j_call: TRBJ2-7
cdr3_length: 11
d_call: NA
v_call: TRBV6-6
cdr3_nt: TGTGCCAGCAGTTCGCAATACGAGCAGTACTTC
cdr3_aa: CASSSQYEQYF

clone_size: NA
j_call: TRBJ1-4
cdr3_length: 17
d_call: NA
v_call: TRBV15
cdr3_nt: TGTGCCACCAGCAGTGGACGGGGGTTGTCAACTAATGAAAAACTGTTTTTT
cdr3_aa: CATSSGRGLSTNEKLFF

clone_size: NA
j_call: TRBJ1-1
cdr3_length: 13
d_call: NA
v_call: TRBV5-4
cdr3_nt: TGTGCCAGCAGCTTCGGGGGTTTAGGGGTAGCTTTCTTT
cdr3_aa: CASSFGGLGVAFF

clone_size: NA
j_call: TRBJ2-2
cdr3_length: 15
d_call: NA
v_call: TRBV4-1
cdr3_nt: TGCGCCAGCAGCCAAGCGGGATCGAACACCGGGGAGCTGTTTTTT
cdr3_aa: CASSQAGSNTGELFF

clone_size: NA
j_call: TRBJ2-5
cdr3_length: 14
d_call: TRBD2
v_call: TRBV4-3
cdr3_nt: TGCGCCAGCAGCGAGACTAGCGGGGGAGAGACCCAGTACTTC
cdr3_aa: CASSETSGGETQYF

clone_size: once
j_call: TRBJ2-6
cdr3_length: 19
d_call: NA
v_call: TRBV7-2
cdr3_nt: TGTGCCAGCAGCCCAAGCGCGGGGGCCGTAATCTCTGGGGCCAACGTCCTGACTTTC
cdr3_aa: CASSPSAGAVISGANVLTF

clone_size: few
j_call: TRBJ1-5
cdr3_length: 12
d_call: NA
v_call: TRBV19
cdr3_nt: TGTGCCACCTCGGTTGGGTACCAGCCCCAGCATTTT
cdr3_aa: CATSVGYQPQHF

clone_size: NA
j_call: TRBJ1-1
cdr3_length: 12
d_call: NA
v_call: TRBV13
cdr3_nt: TGTGCCAGCAGCTTTGTGAACACTGAAGCTTTCTTT
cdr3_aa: CASSFVNTEAFF

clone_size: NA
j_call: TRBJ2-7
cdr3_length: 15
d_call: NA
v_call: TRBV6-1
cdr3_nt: TGTGCCAGCAGTGAACGACATCCCGCCTCCTACGAGCAGTACTTC
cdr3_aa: CASSERHPASYEQYF

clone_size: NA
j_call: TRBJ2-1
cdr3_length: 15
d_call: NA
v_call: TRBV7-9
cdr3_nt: TGTGCATTAACTGGGGGACCCGGCTCCTACAATGAGCAGTTCTTC
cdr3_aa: CALTGGPGSYNEQFF

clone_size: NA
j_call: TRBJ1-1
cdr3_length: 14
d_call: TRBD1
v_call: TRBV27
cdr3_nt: TGTGCCAGCAGTATAAACAGGGGGCTCACTGAAGCTTTCTTT
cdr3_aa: CASSINRGLTEAFF

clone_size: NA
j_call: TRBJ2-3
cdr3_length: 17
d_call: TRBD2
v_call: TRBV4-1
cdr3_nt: TGCGCCAGCAGCCGGACGACTAGCGGTACTAGCACAGATACGCAGTATTTT
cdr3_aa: CASSRTTSGTSTDTQYF

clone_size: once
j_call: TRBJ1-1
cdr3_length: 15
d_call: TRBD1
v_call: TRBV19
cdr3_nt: TGTGCCAGTATCCCTTTACAGGGGGCGAGCACTGAAGCTTTCTTT
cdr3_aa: CASIPLQGASTEAFF

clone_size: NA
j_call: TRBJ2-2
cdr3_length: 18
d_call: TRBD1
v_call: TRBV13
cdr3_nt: TGTGCCAGCAGCCCAGATAGGGGGACAGGGTTCAGCACCGGGGAGCTGTTTTTT
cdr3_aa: CASSPDRGTGFSTGELFF

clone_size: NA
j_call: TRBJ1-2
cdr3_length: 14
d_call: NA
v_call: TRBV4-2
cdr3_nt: TGTGCCAGCAGCTTGGTGGCTGCCTTTTATGGCTACACCTTC
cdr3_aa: CASSLVAAFYGYTF

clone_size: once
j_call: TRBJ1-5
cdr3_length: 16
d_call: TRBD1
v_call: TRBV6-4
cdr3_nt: TGTGCCAGCAGTCCGGGGGGGGGACAGGACAATCAGCCCCAGCATTTT
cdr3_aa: CASSPGGGQDNQPQHF

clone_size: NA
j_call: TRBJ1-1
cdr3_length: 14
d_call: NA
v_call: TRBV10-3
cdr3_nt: TGTGCCATCAGTGAGCCCGGGGTATTTTCTGAAGCTTTCTTT
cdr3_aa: CAISEPGVFSEAFF

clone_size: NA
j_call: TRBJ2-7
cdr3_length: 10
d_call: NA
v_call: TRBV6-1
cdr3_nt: TGTGCCAGCAGTGACTACGAGCAGTACTTC
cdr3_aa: CASSDYEQYF

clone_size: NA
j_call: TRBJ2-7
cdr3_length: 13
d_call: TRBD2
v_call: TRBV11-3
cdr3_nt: TGTGCCAGCAGCTTCGTGGCGGGAGACGAGCAGTACTTC
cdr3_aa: CASSFVAGDEQYF

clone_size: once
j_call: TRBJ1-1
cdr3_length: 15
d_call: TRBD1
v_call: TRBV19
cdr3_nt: TGTGCCAGTAGGAGAACCGGGACAGGGTTCACTGAAGCTTTCTTT
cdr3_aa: CASRRTGTGFTEAFF

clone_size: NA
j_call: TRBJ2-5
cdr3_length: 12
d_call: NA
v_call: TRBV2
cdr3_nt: TGTGCCAGCAGTGGGGGCCAAGAGACCCAGTACTTC
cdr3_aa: CASSGGQETQYF

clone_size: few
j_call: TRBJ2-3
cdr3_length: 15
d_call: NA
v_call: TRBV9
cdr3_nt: TGTGCCAGCAGCGAATACGGGACATCCACAGATACGCAGTATTTT
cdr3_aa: CASSEYGTSTDTQYF

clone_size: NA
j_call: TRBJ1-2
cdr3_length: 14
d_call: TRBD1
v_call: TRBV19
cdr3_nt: TGTGCCAGTAGTTTCGGGACAGGAACCTATGGCTACACCTTC
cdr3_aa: CASSFGTGTYGYTF

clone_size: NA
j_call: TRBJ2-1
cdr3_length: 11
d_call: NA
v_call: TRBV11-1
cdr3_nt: TGTGCCAGCAGCCCCAGGAGGGAGCAGTTCTTC
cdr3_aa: CASSPRREQFF

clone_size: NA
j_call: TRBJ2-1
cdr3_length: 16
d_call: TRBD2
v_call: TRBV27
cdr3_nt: TGTGCCAGCAATTTTCGGGGGGTCTTCTCCTACAATGAGCAGTTCTTC
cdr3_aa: CASNFRGVFSYNEQFF

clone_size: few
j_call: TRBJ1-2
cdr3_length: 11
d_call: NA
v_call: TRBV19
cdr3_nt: TGTGCCAGTAGTATTGGGGATGGCTACACCTTC
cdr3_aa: CASSIGDGYTF

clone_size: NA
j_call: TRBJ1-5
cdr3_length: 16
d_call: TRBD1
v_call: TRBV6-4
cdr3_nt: TGTGCCAGCAGAAGGGGGCGCACAAAAAGCAATCAGCCCCAGCATTTT
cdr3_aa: CASRRGRTKSNQPQHF

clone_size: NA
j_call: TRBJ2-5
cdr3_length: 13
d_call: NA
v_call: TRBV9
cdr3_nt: TGTGCCAGCAGCGTAGAAAATCAAGAGACCCAGTACTTC
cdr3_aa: CASSVENQETQYF

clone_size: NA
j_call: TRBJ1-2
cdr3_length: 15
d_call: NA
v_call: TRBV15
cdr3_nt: TGTGCCACCAGCAGAGAAGCAAATGGGGGCTATGGCTACACCTTC
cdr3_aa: CATSREANGGYGYTF

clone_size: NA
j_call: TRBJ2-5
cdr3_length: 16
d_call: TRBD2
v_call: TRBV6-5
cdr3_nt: TGTGCCAGCAGTTCTAGACTAGCGGGAGTACGGGAGACCCAGTACTTC
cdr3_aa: CASSSRLAGVRETQYF

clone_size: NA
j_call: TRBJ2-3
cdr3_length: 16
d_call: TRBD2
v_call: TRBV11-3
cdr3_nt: TGTGCCAGCAGCCCACCGGGACTAGCGGGAGAAGATACGCAGTATTTT
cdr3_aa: CASSPPGLAGEDTQYF

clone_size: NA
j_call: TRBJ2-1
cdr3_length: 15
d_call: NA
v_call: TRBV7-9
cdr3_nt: TGTGCCAGCAGCTTAGCTCTACGACTATCTAATGAGCAGTTCTTC
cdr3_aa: CASSLALRLSNEQFF

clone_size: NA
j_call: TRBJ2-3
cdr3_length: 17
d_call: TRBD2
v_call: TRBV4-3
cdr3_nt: TGCGCCAGCAGCCAAGATCGACTAGCGGGCCACCCAGATACGCAGTATTTT
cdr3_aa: CASSQDRLAGHPDTQYF

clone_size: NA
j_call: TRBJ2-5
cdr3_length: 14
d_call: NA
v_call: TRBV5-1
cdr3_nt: TGCGCCAGCAGCTTGCAGGGCGCTGGGGAGACCCAGTACTTC
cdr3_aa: CASSLQGAGETQYF

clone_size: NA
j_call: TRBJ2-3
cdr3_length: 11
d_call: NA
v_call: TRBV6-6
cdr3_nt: TGTGCCAGCAGCCTCGGAAATACGCAGTATTTT
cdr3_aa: CASSLGNTQYF

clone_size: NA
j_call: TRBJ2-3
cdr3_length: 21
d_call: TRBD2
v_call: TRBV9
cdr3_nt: TGTGCCAGCCGCGGCGGGTTGGGGAGGACTAGCGGGGGGGTACGCGCAGATACGCAGTATTTT
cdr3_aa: CASRGGLGRTSGGVRADTQYF

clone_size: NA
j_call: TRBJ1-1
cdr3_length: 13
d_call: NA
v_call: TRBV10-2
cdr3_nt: TGCGCAGCCTCAGGGGAAACGAACACTGAAGCTTTCTTT
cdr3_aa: CAASGETNTEAFF

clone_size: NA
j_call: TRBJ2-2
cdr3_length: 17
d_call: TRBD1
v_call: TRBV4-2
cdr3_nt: TGTGCCAGCAGCCAAACAGGGGGAAGGGGTAACACCGGGGAGCTGTTTTTT
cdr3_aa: CASSQTGGRGNTGELFF

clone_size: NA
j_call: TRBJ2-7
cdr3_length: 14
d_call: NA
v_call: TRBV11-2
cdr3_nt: TGTGCCAGCAGCTTAGATCCAGGCCCCTACGAGCAGTACTTC
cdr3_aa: CASSLDPGPYEQYF

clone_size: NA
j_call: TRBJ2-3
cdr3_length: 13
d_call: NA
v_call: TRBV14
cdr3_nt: TGTGCCAGCAGCCTAGGGTTTTCAGATACGCAGTATTTT
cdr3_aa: CASSLGFSDTQYF

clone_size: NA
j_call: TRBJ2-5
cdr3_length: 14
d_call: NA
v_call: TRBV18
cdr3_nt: TGTGCCAGCTCACTACCGCGCGGGGAAGAGACCCAGTACTTC
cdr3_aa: CASSLPRGEETQYF

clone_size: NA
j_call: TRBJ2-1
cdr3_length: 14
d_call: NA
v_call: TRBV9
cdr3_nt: TGTGCCAGCAGCGTAGCCAGAGGTGGGAATGAGCAGTTCTTC
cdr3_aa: CASSVARGGNEQFF

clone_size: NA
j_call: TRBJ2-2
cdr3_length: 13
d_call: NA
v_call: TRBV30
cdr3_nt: TGTGCCTGGACGACGGAGAACACCGGGGAGCTGTTTTTT
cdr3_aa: CAWTTENTGELFF

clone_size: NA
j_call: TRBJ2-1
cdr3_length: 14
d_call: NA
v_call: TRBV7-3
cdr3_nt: TGTGCCAGCAGCTTAAACAGCGCTCACAATGAGCAGTTCTTC
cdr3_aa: CASSLNSAHNEQFF

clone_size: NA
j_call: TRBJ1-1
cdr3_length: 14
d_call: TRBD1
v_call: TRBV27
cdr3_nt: TGTGCCACCCGACGACAGGGTATGAACACTGAAGCTTTCTTT
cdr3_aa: CATRRQGMNTEAFF

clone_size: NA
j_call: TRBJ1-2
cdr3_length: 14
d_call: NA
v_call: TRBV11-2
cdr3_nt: TGTGCCAGCAGCTTATATGGGCCTAACTATGGCTACACCTTC
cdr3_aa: CASSLYGPNYGYTF

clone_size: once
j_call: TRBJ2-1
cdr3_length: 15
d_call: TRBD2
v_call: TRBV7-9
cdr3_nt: TGTGCCAGCAGCTTAGGGAGCGGGAGGCTCAATGAGCAGTTCTTC
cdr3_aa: CASSLGSGRLNEQFF

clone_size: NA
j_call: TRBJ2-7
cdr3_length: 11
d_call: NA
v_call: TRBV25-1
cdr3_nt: TGTGCCAGCAGTGATAGCTACGAGCAGTACTTC
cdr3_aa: CASSDSYEQYF

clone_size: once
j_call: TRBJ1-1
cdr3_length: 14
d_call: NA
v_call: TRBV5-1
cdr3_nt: TGCGCCAGCAGCTCACCGGGGCTAGGCACTGAAGCTTTCTTT
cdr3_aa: CASSSPGLGTEAFF

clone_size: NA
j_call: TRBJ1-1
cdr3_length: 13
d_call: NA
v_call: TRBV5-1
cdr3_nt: TGCGCCAGCAGCTTAGGAGGGGGGCCTGAAGCTTTCTTT
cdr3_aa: CASSLGGGPEAFF

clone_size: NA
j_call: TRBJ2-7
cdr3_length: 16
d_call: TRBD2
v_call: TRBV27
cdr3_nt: TGTGCCAGCAGTTTACACCCCAGCAGCGGGAGTGGGGAGCAGTACTTC
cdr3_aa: CASSLHPSSGSGEQYF

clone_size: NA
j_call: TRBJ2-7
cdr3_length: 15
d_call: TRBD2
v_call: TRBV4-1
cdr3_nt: TGCGCCAGCAGCCAGGGAGCGGGAGCCCGCTACGAGCAGTACTTC
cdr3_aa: CASSQGAGARYEQYF